Listed below are T cell receptor beta chains from one sample, sequenced in a study of T cells after yellow fever vaccination. TCRdb passed the 5' RACE reads through MiXCR, listing each CDR3 protein once. The top ten hold 14% to 15% of the sample, which has about 630,000 distinct CDR3 sequences, 9% to 15% seen once. This specimen consisted of PBMCs, obtained on the day of the yellow fever booster vaccination. These receptors came from a man aged 30-40 years who received the YFV17D yellow fever vaccine. CDR3s include the opening cysteine and the closing phenylalanine or tryptophan.

v_call | cdr3_aa
TRBV7-2 | CASSRGAWGTYEQYF
TRBV19 | CASSSLSRPPYNEQFF
TRBV5-6 | CASSPFGARGSRTF
TRBV11-2 | CASSPQWLARETQYF
TRBV20-1 | CSALGGGNYNEQFF
TRBV12-3/TRBV12-4 | CASSQTSGSGTDTQYF
TRBV29-1 | CSVGPRLVHNEQFF
TRBV6-2/TRBV6-3 | CASSYSQSGLAGTGHEQFF
TRBV6-7 | CASRWDRYPAHHRPQHF
TRBV6-5 | CASSYKDRETQYF
TRBV12-3/TRBV12-4 | CASSLGSHYEQYF
TRBV20-1 | CSATKGGYQPKHF
TRBV14 | CASSHPAGAVDTQYF
TRBV7-3 | CASSLTYTSTDTQYF
TRBV10-2 | CASRGQGANYGYTF
TRBV6-2/TRBV6-3 | CASSPPGSTDTQYF
TRBV25-1 | CASSEFLAGVETQYF